The sequence of this TCR beta chain was determined in a study of shared clonotypes between healthy human individuals (dated by TCRdb to about 2020). Background on the whole study: A couple of women and three men aged 18 to 49 years were included in the cohort. For each donor, CD4 naive and CD4 memory were each run on three plates, CD8 naive on two plates, and CD8 memory on one plate. Different laboratories and diverse techniques were used to prepare libraries and sequence TCR repertoires, to increase sequencing depth and limit assay-specific biases. To estimate repertoire size and how much clonotypes are shared between individuals, the study performed deep sequencing of blood TCR repertoires from 4 to 6 healthy adults. Per donor, leukapheresis produced somewhere between about 0.94 and 9.5 billion PBMCs.

TCR CDR3 regions were amplified from genomic DNA by multiplex PCR using the deep immunoSEQ assay. For each cell subset, the extracted genomic DNA was distributed evenly across all wells of several immunoSEQ 96-well plates, and each plate served as one replicate. For sorted subsets, approximately 190 ng of genomic DNA, equivalent to 30,000 or so T cell genomes, went into each replicate PCR. Purified libraries were quantified with a Qubit 3.0 fluorometer, sized on a Bioanalyzer 2100, and re-quantified with the KAPA Library Quantification kit. Every immunoSEQ 96-well plate was sequenced on a separate single-read 150-cycle Illumina NextSeq 550 flow cell. The authors' pipeline ran thus. Because the immunoSEQ output held only junctional sequences and lacked quality scores, the filtering could not match the filtering applied to full-length reads. To assign V/J genes and CDR3, sequences were annotated using PyIR, a Python wrapper for IgBLAST v1.9, with IMGT germline references. Reads were filtered out if the reads had weak V/J assignments (E-value above 1e-6), no CDR3, stop codons, out-of-frame junctions, or ambiguous translated residues. V3J clonotypes were defined as sequences sharing an identical inferred V gene, J gene, and CDR3 amino acid sequence. Percentage overlap between repertoires was calculated by dividing the number of shared unique clonotypes by the size of the smaller repertoire. Richness of each repertoire was evaluated using RTK rarefaction, the Chao1 estimator, and Recon v2.1 estimates of unobserved clonotypes. For all TCRbeta clonotypes obtained by the gDNA method from four donors, generation probabilities were computed with OLGA. TCRdb holds this immuneACCESS table with in-frame rearrangements only. Some clones are missing; in checked studies, unresolved V genes explain under half, and the rest has no known cause. That table furnishes V, J and clone size, whereas the DNA furnished D and trimming. The sample table lists roughly 2.2 million clones, 80% to 95% of them with a count of one. About 0.39% of the sample is taken by the ten largest.

Concerning this clone: Its antigen target is currently unknown. Base quality data are lacking; no much larger clone is found one base away.

Broad study findings and their caveats: The genetic and exposure-history diversity represented was limited by the small number of donors. Only blood was sampled, and tissue TCR repertoires likely differ from those in blood. Larger estimated clonotype richness was generally found for naive subsets than for memory subsets. Approximately 5% of naive CD4, 3.5% of naive CD8, around 2.3% of memory CD4, and about 0.4% of memory CD8 clonotypes were shared across a few donors. Pairwise subsampling indicated that sequencing depth was expected to affect the degree of clonotype sharing among donors. Rarefaction of sorted-subset datasets indicated incomplete sequencing despite the large sequencing depth. Higher generation probabilities were observed for clonotypes shared by all four sorted-subset donors than for non-shared clonotypes.

Healthy HIV-negative adults with no recently reported acute infections or vaccinations were included as donors. Every donor was a Caucasian adult residing in Nashville, Tennessee, USA. CD4+ T cells were enriched by magnetic negative selection; naive cells were then positively selected on CD45RA, and the negative fraction formed the memory subset. After blood collection by leukapheresis, PBMCs were isolated using Ficoll-Histopaque density gradient centrifugation and then cryopreserved in the vapor phase of liquid nitrogen. Analytical flow cytometry was used to check the purity and quantity of every magnetically sorted T cell population. Genomic DNA was isolated from each sorted fraction and quantified by UV absorbance on a Nanodrop 2000c. V lost 4 bases and J lost 9 bases, and the count of bases not matched to a germline gene is 15. Reading from cysteine to phenylalanine, the CDR3 counts 16 amino acids. Only the CDR3 portion is preserved as DNA: 48 bases, with reading frame beginning at the first base. As encoded in the germline V gene (reference sequence), CDR1 is SGHNT while CDR2 is YYREEE.

This clonotype was obtained from a young man in good health. Some clones in this sample may be carry-over from other donors' samples. The V and J segments used are TRBV5-4 and TRBJ2-1; the central 8 bases match TRBD1. Sample: naive CD4+ T cells from PBMCs. Read against the paper, the sample's cell subset or site label means: CD45RA+ positively selected. The CDR3 here reads CASSPHGQVQGGEQFF. The nucleotides read TGTGCCAGCAGCCCTCATGGACAGGTACAGGGGGGTGAGCAGTTCTTC.